Listed below are T cell receptor beta chains from one sample, sequenced in a study of CXCR3 chemokines and chemotherapy response in bladder cancer. TCRdb called the PCR reads again in MiXCR, with one record for every CDR3 protein. Seen here are 1,700 or so distinct CDR3 sequences, over 20% observed once, and the top ten hold 35%. Sample collection was performed from a patient whose treatment included neoadjuvant chemotherapy. Every receptor here comes from a human donor with bladder cancer that did not respond to neoadjuvant chemotherapy. Both conserved end residues are trimmed from each CDR3.

CDR3 protein: ASSYRQGRFSPLH
V gene: TRBV7-2
CDR3 length: 13

CDR3 protein: ASSLVRDGRNSPLH
V gene: TRBV18
CDR3 length: 14

CDR3 protein: ASSNQPGLAGGRSYNEQF
V gene: TRBV6-2/TRBV6-3
CDR3 length: 18

CDR3 protein: ASSLGTGTLSYEQY
V gene: TRBV28
CDR3 length: 14

CDR3 protein: ARSLIELAGIGDTQY
V gene: TRBV5-3
CDR3 length: 15

CDR3 protein: ASSEWQFSYEQY
V gene: TRBV6-1
CDR3 length: 12

CDR3 protein: ASSSPPPYNEQF
V gene: TRBV7-2
CDR3 length: 12

CDR3 protein: ASSFPGQGAFEQY
V gene: TRBV12-3/TRBV12-4
CDR3 length: 13

CDR3 protein: ASSTTGANNEQF
V gene: TRBV19
CDR3 length: 12

CDR3 protein: AWRASGAEQY
V gene: TRBV30
CDR3 length: 10

CDR3 protein: ASSLNANSPLH
V gene: TRBV11-2
CDR3 length: 11

CDR3 protein: ASSYSTDNEQF
V gene: TRBV6-5
CDR3 length: 11

CDR3 protein: ASSETLGSRDRSYEQY
V gene: TRBV6-1
CDR3 length: 16

CDR3 protein: ASTSSGGAHTQY
V gene: TRBV19
CDR3 length: 12

CDR3 protein: SVRWLAGVAYEQY
V gene: TRBV29-1
CDR3 length: 13

CDR3 protein: AFSAGGSDTQY
V gene: TRBV30
CDR3 length: 11

CDR3 protein: ASSFDRGTPSSYNSPLH
V gene: TRBV6-6
CDR3 length: 17

CDR3 protein: ASSAGTGPR
V gene: TRBV6-1
CDR3 length: 9

CDR3 protein: SARDMYDEQF
V gene: TRBV20-1
CDR3 length: 10

CDR3 protein: ASSYSGADTDTQY
V gene: TRBV6-5
CDR3 length: 13

CDR3 protein: ASSLSPQVFSYGYT
V gene: TRBV27
CDR3 length: 14